This TCR beta chain was captured in a study of cytomegalovirus exposure and HLA in healthy donors. Study-level findings and limits: Rare TCR sequences predominated, though certain public TCRs were found in many donors. According to a later analysis, TCR clusters from the first cohort tended to co-occur in the 120 or so validation repertoires.

The donors were members of the roughly 120-subject validation cohort (separate from the approximately 670-subject first cohort). Germline V gene sequence: CDR1 LNHDA, CDR2 SQIVND (reference sequence). The J segment lost 4 bases and the V segment lost 4 bases, leaving 13 bases of the junction unmatched. The CDR3 spans 16 residues. The repertoire was sequenced with immunoSEQ multiplex PCR; TCRdb's copy has only in-frame clones and lacks some. Of tens of thousands of clones in the sample, 94% were seen once. Worth noting for this clone: Antigen specificity is unknown.

This TCR came from a woman aged 18-29 years in good health and CMV-seronegative. Sequencing was carried out using PBMCs. The gene calls are TRBV19 and TRBJ2-7; 7 bases map to TRBD2. This chain's CDR3 is CASSRRPGLLQYEQYF. DNA of the CDR3: TGTGCCAGTAGTAGACGGCCGGGACTACTCCAATACGAGCAGTACTTC.